What follows is one TCR beta chain and its context. This clone was counted only a few times. Its antigen is not yet known. It has no much larger one-base neighbor in the sample; base qualities were not kept. V is reduced by 4 bases and J by 8 bases, leaving a spacing of 6 bases between them. Reading the germline V gene (reference sequence) gives CDR1 SSHAT and CDR2 FNYEAQ. Reading from cysteine to phenylalanine, the CDR3 counts 11 amino acids. Only the CDR3 part of the read is kept: 33 bases, read in frame from the first base. The library was built by means of the immunoSEQ multiplex PCR assay. The multiplex PCR relied on a mix of 60 forward primers for TCR Vbeta segments and 13 reverse primers for TCR Jbeta segments. A multiplex PCR assay on genomic DNA amplified the CDR3 region of rearranged TCR beta genes. On the Illumina HiSeq System, the amplified TCR beta libraries were sequenced as 87-base-pair reads. On the authors' methods: In a later analysis, some 80 million unique TCR beta chains were counted across the approximately 640 repertoires, and roughly 11 million of these chains were shared by at least two donors. Raw reads were error-corrected and collapsed into unique sequences with a nearest-neighbor algorithm that merged closely related sequences to remove PCR and sequencing errors. V, D and J gene segments were assigned by aligning CDR3 sequences to IMGT reference sequences. For a sequence to be retained, at least a six-nucleotide match to both a V gene segment and a J gene segment was required. Rearrangements were classified as productive when the CDR3 lacked stop codons and remained in frame with V and J, and all other rearrangements were classified as non-productive. Following IMGT convention, CDR3 was defined as the stretch from the second conserved V-encoded cysteine up to the conserved J-encoded phenylalanine. Sequences without an unambiguous match to a single V gene segment were excluded from the earlier analysis of approximately 560 of the donors. An earlier analysis of some 500 of the donors classified V segments as functional when productive rearrangements were above 56.7% and as segregating when the standard deviation between donors was above 5%. A statistical classification framework was built to diagnose cytomegalovirus status from the catalog of TCR beta chain sequences. In a later analysis, TCR nucleotide sequences were compared against IMGT/GENE-DB human TR gene sequences so that V and J genes could be assigned. In a later analysis, CDR3 sequences and most-parsimonious VDJ recombination scenarios were assigned using the TCRdist pipeline. In a later analysis, each TCR beta chain was defined by its CDR3 amino acid sequence together with its V-gene family, and reads without a unique V-gene family were excluded. As a way to deal with suspected cross-contamination and a sequencing artifact, a later analysis dropped hundreds of nucleotide sequences that were highly shared and had low generation probability. A later analysis calculated a clonal expansion index for each public chain from normalized within-repertoire ranks of inferred template counts. A later analysis computed generation probabilities with a VDJ recombination model fitted to out-of-frame rearrangements, and checked the results against IGoR. In a later analysis, hypergeometric tests were used to score TCR-TCR, TCR-HLA and TCR-CMV co-occurrence, with a repertoire-size bias correction applied to TCR pairs. A later analysis estimated false discovery rates by permuting HLA or CMV assignments 20 times. In a later analysis, co-occurring TCRs were grouped using DBSCAN, and TCRdist sequence similarity was added for clustering within HLA-allele-positive subsets. Repertoires with fewer than 30,000 or more than 120,000 public chains, plus five repertoires with anomalous nucleotide sharing, were excluded from co-occurrence clustering. The table was pulled from immuneACCESS by TCRdb, which kept in-frame rearrangements only. Such tables lose some clones; where checked, under half of the loss comes from unresolved V genes, and the rest has no known cause. D and trimming come from the DNA, and the V and J calls and clone size come from that table. The sample table lists more than 60,000 clones, 74% of them with a count of one. The top ten hold over 7.5% of the sample.

These data come from a study of cytomegalovirus exposure and HLA in healthy donors (dated by TCRdb to about 2017). Some background on the complete study: According to an earlier analysis of a few hundred of the donors, roughly 180 million T cells yielded roughly 100 million unique TCR beta sequences and 276 Gb of sequence data. In addition to the first cohort of around 670 subjects, a separate validation cohort of 100 to 150 different subjects was used. Across around 400 genotyped donors of the cohort, an average of roughly 230,000 unique TCR beta nucleotide sequences per donor were sequenced, and around 20% of those sequences were non-productive. A later genetic analysis used genome-wide SNP genotypes for about 55% of the 666 donors, treating that subset as a discovery cohort. To predict cytomegalovirus infection status, the study combined high-throughput TCR immunosequencing, statistical association of individual TCRs with disease status, and machine learning. Among the roughly 390 genotyped donors, 81% belonged to the genetic ancestry cluster associated with self-reported Caucasian donors. Alongside the repertoire data, information on donor age, sex, ethnicity and CMV serostatus was compiled. Every repertoire in the discovery cohort had been generated on one and the same sequencing platform. HLA typing covered class I and class II loci at four-digit resolution. The study used immunosequencing to profile the T cell repertoires of about 670 subjects and linked those repertoires to cytomegalovirus serostatus. In a later analysis, previously published TCR beta repertoires from about 670 donors were re-analyzed and high-resolution HLA genotyping was added so that TCR occurrence patterns could be studied. An earlier analysis of more than 450 of the donors used high-throughput TCR beta sequencing to judge whether each TCR beta V gene segment behaved as functional or pseudogenic. The study aimed to test whether signatures of past pathogen exposure could be identified by cataloging public T cell receptors. Rather than using new phenotypic data, the later analysis identified candidate immune exposures from TCR beta sequences and from how often those sequences occurred across donors. Roughly 300 gigabases of sequencing data and 70 million to 100 million unique TCR sequences made up an early release that covered several hundred HLA-typed donors. Typing coverage varied by locus: roughly 629-630 donors for A, B, C, DRB1 and DQB1; 522 for DQA1; more than 600 for DPA1; some 470 for DPB1. Because of strong linkage in the cohort, a few DR-DQ haplotypes were treated as single units for association and clustering. What the research found in general, with its limitations: Some IMGT-functional V segments, including TRBV6-2 and TRBV6-3, could not be distinguished by the 87-base-pair reads and were therefore excluded. Most CMV-associated TCR beta chains appeared to be HLA-restricted in a later analysis, and the HLA associations seemed to be driven largely by CMV exposure. In this cohort, only TCR beta chains were sequenced, and detectable features were limited by the absence of alpha or paired-chain data. Several of the top co-occurrence clusters appeared to be linked to parvovirus B19, influenza, CMV and Epstein-Barr virus, according to a later analysis. An association between a missense DCLRE1C variant and V-gene and J-gene trimming of TCR beta chains was found in a later genetic analysis and replicated in an independent cohort. Presence/absence analyses assumed roughly uniform sequencing depth across donors, an assumption that may not hold. The authors suggested that the approach could potentially be extended to other disease states and immunological phenotypes. In the study, approximately 150 TCR beta chains were listed as associated with cytomegalovirus. A later analysis found that TCR association rates varied across HLA loci, with DRB1 alleles showing the most associated TCRs and HLA-C alleles the fewest. Cytomegalovirus status was reported to be diagnosed by the classifier with high specificity and sensitivity in both the original and validation cohorts. Because some donors lacked HLA typing at each locus, the association tests relied only on the typed subset. Most TCR sequences were seen in very few donors, while some public TCRs were found in many individuals. In a later genetic analysis, fewer N-insertions in productive TCRs were reported among donors in an Asian-associated ancestry cluster than the roughly 640-donor mean. A further reported finding was that TCR beta sequences accurately predicted the HLA-A and HLA-B alleles for most subjects in the first cohort. Some 15 rarely observed V segments, including chromosome 9 orphons, were excluded from the earlier analysis of several hundred of the donors because counts were too low. Linkage disequilibrium might explain the correlated functional status among segregating V segments, but an unknown experimental factor could not be ruled out. CMV serostatus was the only immune exposure information available for the cohort. An earlier analysis of approximately 570 of the donors showed that most TCR beta V segments appeared in productive rearrangements either about 87% or about 30% of the time, which broadly matched IMGT annotations. Compared with equally common non-associated chains, HLA-associated TCR beta chains in a later analysis were more clonally expanded and had lower generation probabilities. In vitro tests confirmed that a few of the cytomegalovirus-associated TCR beta chains recognize cytomegalovirus antigens. When HLA alleles, especially DR and DQ, strongly co-occurred, attributing TCR associations to individual alleles was difficult. A cluster of highly shared sequence variants was judged likely to be a technical artifact of the sequencing pipeline. In a later analysis, around 17,000 TCR beta sequences were associated with specific HLA alleles at a false discovery rate of 0.05.

The cohort was made up of about 670 healthy bone marrow donors. Cohort members were all nominally healthy when sampled, although unrecorded immune exposures were likely present. The donor was CMV seropositive and was included in the group of approximately 300 seropositive cohort members. Each donor provided a peripheral blood sample, and peripheral blood mononuclear cells were used for TCR beta sequencing. The Qiagen DNeasy Blood Extraction Kit was used to extract genomic DNA from the blood cell samples. This receptor was obtained from a middle-aged man in good health and CMV-seropositive. The specimen was PBMCs. This receptor chain uses TRBV7-7 and TRBJ2-1; the D gene is perhaps TRBD2, on 6 matching bases. CDR3 region: CASSSGDEQFF. The DNA is TGTGCCAGCAGCTCGGGGGATGAGCAGTTCTTC.